This passage covers 26 T cell receptor beta chains from one sample sequenced in a study of cytomegalovirus exposure and HLA in healthy donors. Both 60 Vbeta primers and 13 Jbeta primers went into the PCR. This table comes from immunoSEQ multiplex PCR, and its TCRdb copy is limited to in-frame clones, with some not included. This sample has about 130,000 clones, with roughly 76% found just once. The specimen sequenced was PBMCs. These receptors were obtained from a woman aged 55-70 years in good health and CMV-seropositive.

This clone was recorded only once. This chain joins TRBV2 and TRBJ1-2, with TRBD1 identical over 8 bases. The junction had 8 bases not matched to a gene; V was cut back by 5 bases and J by 3 bases. The germline V gene encodes CDR1 SNHLY and CDR2 FYNNEI. The CDR3 totals 15 residues. The CDR3 DNA reads as TGTGCCAGCAGTCGAAGAACGACAGGGGACTATGGCTACACCTTC. This encodes CASSRRTTGDYGYTF. The full variable domain, completed using reference TRBV2 and TRBJ1-2, is EPEVTQTPSHQVTQMGQEVILRCVPISNHLYFYWYRQILGQKVEFLVSFYNNEISEKSEIFDDQFSVERPDGSNFTLKIRSTKLEDSAMYFCASSRRTTGDYGYTFGSGTRLTVV.

J is TRBJ2-1 and V is TRBV7-2; 8 bases align to TRBD2. The junction had 7 bases not matched to a gene; V was cut back by 3 bases and J by 6 bases. CDR1 is SGHTA, CDR2 FQGNSA, per germline. The CDR3 loop spans 15 amino acids. CDR3 coding DNA: TGTGCCAGCAGCTTCGACGGGAGGGCCGTCAATGAGCAGTTCTTC. Translation gives CASSFDGRAVNEQFF.

V and J are TRBV6-5 and TRBJ2-5; D is perhaps TRBD1 (5 bases). The V end lost 0 bases, the J end lost 4 bases, and 9 bases lay between the germline ends. This CDR3 contains 14 residues. Germline loops: CDR1 MNHEY, CDR2 SVGAGI. The DNA for the CDR3 is TGTGCCAGCAGTTACTCCGCAGGGATAGAGACCCAGTACTTC. Protein sequence: CASSYSAGIETQYF.

The J gene is TRBJ2-1, the V gene TRBV4-3, with D tentatively TRBD1 (7 bases). V lost 4 bases and J lost 7, with 14 bases in between. The CDR3 totals 14 residues. The germline gives CDR1 LGHNA, CDR2 YSLEER. CDR3 sequence reads: CASSLPGGWNEQFF. CDR3 nucleotide sequence: TGCGCCAGCAGCCTACCAGGGGGGTGGAATGAGCAGTTCTTC.

The V gene is TRBV5-1, the J gene TRBJ2-5, with 7 bases aligning to TRBD2. The assigned J gene may be wrong: the sequence end matches TRBJ2-7 better. Per germline, CDR1 SGHRS and CDR2 YFSETQ. This CDR3 spans 16 amino acids. DNA for the CDR3: TGCGCCAGCAGCCCTGGGGGGGACCTTTGGGCAGCCGAGCAGTACTTC. Translated: CASSPGGDLWAAEQYF.

The CDR3 is CASSDPTDRGNSYEQYF. The DNA of the CDR3 is TGCGCCAGCAGCGACCCAACGGACAGGGGGAACTCCTACGAGCAGTACTTC. The chain combines TRBV5-1 with TRBJ2-7; 10 bases match TRBD1. The CDR3 loop spans 17 amino acids. Germline CDR1 reads SGHRS; CDR2 reads YFSETQ. With V trimmed by 4 bases and J by 0 bases, 10 bases remained unmatched.

The rearrangement uses TRBV2 and TRBJ2-1; D is uncertain. Germline CDR1 and CDR2: SNHLY and FYNNEI. This CDR3 spans 13 amino acids. V was clipped by 6 bases and J by 9 bases, with 15 bases between them. The DNA of the CDR3 is TGTGCCAGCAGGGTTGATGCTCCCAGTGAGCAGTTCTTC. It is translated as CASRVDAPSEQFF.

This clone turned up a few times. This chain links TRBV6-5 with TRBJ1-1; D unresolved. V was shortened by 6 bases and J by 4 bases, with 12 bases between the two germline ends. This CDR3 is built from 13 residues. Germline values: CDR1 MNHEY, CDR2 SVGAGI. For the CDR3, the DNA is TGTGCCAGCAGCCCGTCCTTCGGCACTGAAGCTTTCTTT. Encoded protein: CASSPSFGTEAFF.

The chain recombines TRBV18 with TRBJ2-2; 8 bases are a match to TRBD1. The germline CDR1 and CDR2 sequences are KGHSH and LQKENI. The CDR3 has 14 amino acids. Losses at the gene ends were 3 bases for V and 5 bases for J; bases not matched to a gene: 2. CDR3 sequence (DNA): TGTGCCAGCTCACCCCGGACAGGGACCGGGGAGCTGTTTTTT. It codes for CASSPRTGTGELFF.

V is TRBV4-2 and J is TRBJ2-7, with TRBD1 identical over 8 bases. This CDR3 comprises 16 residues. The germline gives CDR1 LGHNA, CDR2 YNFKEQ. Trimming at V came to 2 bases and at J to 4 bases, leaving 10 bases not matched to a gene. In DNA form, the CDR3 reads TGTGCCAGCAGCCAAATAATTGGACAGGGTGGGTACGAGCAGTACTTC. This sequence encodes CASSQIIGQGGYEQYF.

V and J are TRBV28 and TRBJ1-2; D is possibly TRBD1 (6 bases). CDR1 and CDR2 (germline): MDHEN, SYDVKM. There are 14 residues in the CDR3. V was shortened by 7 bases and J by 3 bases, with 15 bases between the two germline ends. The chain's CDR3 is CASNLGQRHYGYTF. In DNA, the CDR3 is TGTGCCAGCAACCTCGGACAGCGTCACTATGGCTACACCTTC.

The V gene is TRBV5-1, the J gene TRBJ2-2; TRBD1 aligns across 7 bases. CDR1 SGHRS and CDR2 YFSETQ come from the germline V gene. The CDR3 runs 15 residues. J was trimmed by 4 bases and V by 0 bases; bases with no gene match: 3. The CDR3 DNA reads as TGCGCCAGCAGCTTGGATGCAGGGGGCACCGGGGAGCTGTTTTTT. Translated, it gives CASSLDAGGTGELFF.

This clone is a singleton in its sample. V gene TRBV6-5 combines with J gene TRBJ2-3; 7 bases agree with TRBD2. The germline V gene has CDR1 MNHEY and CDR2 SVGAGI. With V trimmed by 0 bases and J by 0 bases, 3 bases remained unmatched. This CDR3 spans 16 amino acids. The CDR3 nucleotides are TGTGCCAGCAGTTACTCTCCGGGACTAAGCACAGATACGCAGTATTTT. Translating it yields CASSYSPGLSTDTQYF.

CDR3 sequence (DNA): TGTGCCAGTAGCGAGATGCCTAGCGGGTCCTACGAGCAGTACTTC. The encoded protein is CASSEMPSGSYEQYF. The chain carries TRBV19 and TRBJ2-5, with 8 nucleotides matching TRBD2. The end of the DNA fits TRBJ2-7 better, so the J call may be wrong. Germline lookup yields CDR1 LNHDA and CDR2 SQIVND (reference sequence). The CDR3 runs 15 residues.

The chain recombines TRBV7-6 with TRBJ1-6; 9 bases map to TRBD1. The CDR3 length is 14 residues. The V segment lost 5 bases and the J segment 9 bases; nucleotides outside the gene matches: 5. Germline loops: CDR1 SGHVS, CDR2 FNYEAQ. Written as DNA, the CDR3 is TGTGCCAGCAGCCTGACAGGGGGTGGTTCACCCCTCCACTTT. This codes for CASSLTGGGSPLHF.

For the CDR3, the DNA is TGCGCCAGCAGACTAGCGGGGGGTTCCTACGAGCAGTACTTC. Its protein product is CASRLAGGSYEQYF. This chain uses TRBV10-2 with TRBJ2-7; 12 nucleotides match TRBD2. The CDR3 totals 14 residues. Trimming took 6 bases from V and 1 from J; bases not matched to a gene: 1. Germline CDR1 WSHSY, CDR2 SAAADI.

The table lists this clone with a count of one. The chain uses TRBV7-8 and TRBJ1-1; D is perhaps TRBD1 (6 bases). Trimming left V 2 bases short and J 5 bases short, with 15 bases between. The germline V gene has CDR1 SGHVS and CDR2 FQNEAQ. CDR3 size: 15 residues. CDR3 nucleotides: TGTGCCAGCAGCTTACGGGCAGGGAGGGGGACTGAAGCTTTCTTT. Protein sequence: CASSLRAGRGTEAFF.

The V gene is TRBV5-1, the J gene TRBJ2-2; 9 bases map to TRBD1. CDR3 length: 15 residues. Trimming took 4 bases from V and 3 from J; bases not matched to a gene: 4. Germline CDR1 and CDR2: SGHRS and YFSETQ. CDR3 in DNA: TGCGCCAGCAGCGACGGGACAGGGTACACCGGGGAGCTGTTTTTT. The encoded protein is CASSDGTGYTGELFF. The full variable domain, with the rest looked up from reference TRBV5-1 and TRBJ2-2, is KAGVTQTPRYLIKTRGQQVTLSCSPISGHRSVSWYQQTPGQGLQFLFEYFSETQRNKGNFPGRFSGRQFSNSRSEMNVSTLELGDSALYLCASSDGTGYTGELFFGEGSRLTVL.

Only a few counts were recorded for this clone. The chain combines TRBV19 with TRBJ1-4; D remains ambiguous. The CDR3 covers 13 residues. Germline V gene data show CDR1 as LNHDA and CDR2 as SQIVND (reference sequence). Trimming took 4 bases from V and 8 from J, leaving 11 bases between them. CDR3 amino acids: CASSTAGREKLFF. CDR3 in DNA: TGTGCCAGTAGTACGGCCGGGAGGGAAAAACTGTTTTTT.

V gene TRBV7-2 combines with J gene TRBJ1-5; TRBD1 might be the D (5 bases). V was shortened by 3 bases and J by 6 bases, with 6 bases between the two germline ends. Germline V gene data show CDR1 as SGHTA and CDR2 as FQGNSA. The CDR3 covers 12 residues. This CDR3 reads CASSFQGQPQHF. In nucleotides, the CDR3 is TGTGCCAGCAGCTTCCAGGGTCAGCCCCAGCATTTT.

This clone showed up just a few times. The gene calls are TRBV9 and TRBJ2-3; 10 bases agree with TRBD1. This CDR3 is built from 17 residues. The ends lost 2 bases at V and 5 bases at J; junction bases unmatched: 11. The germline V gene encodes CDR1 SGDLS and CDR2 YYNGEE. CDR3 sequence: CASSVAGGTGVQDTQYF. The CDR3 bases are TGTGCCAGCAGCGTTGCCGGTGGGACAGGGGTACAAGATACGCAGTATTTT.

The chain combines TRBV14 with TRBJ1-2, with 9 bases lining up with TRBD1. The junction had 8 bases not matched to a gene; V was cut back by 4 bases and J by 5 bases. CDR1 is SGHDN, CDR2 FVKESK, per germline. CDR3 size: 15 residues. The DNA for the CDR3 is TGTGCCAGCAGCCCGGGGACAGGGCTTGGTTATGGCTACACCTTC. It is translated as CASSPGTGLGYGYTF.

This clone was counted between two and nine times. This rearrangement joins TRBV6-6 to TRBJ1-2; perhaps TRBD1 as D (6 bases). CDR3 length: 15 amino acids. Trimming took off 7 bases at V and 7 bases at J, with 22 bases between the two ends. The germline CDR1 and CDR2 sequences are MNHNY and SVGAGI (reference sequence). The CDR3 here is CASNEAQGRGVGYTF. CDR3 DNA: TGTGCCAGCAACGAGGCGCAGGGGCGAGGGGTTGGCTACACCTTC.

J is TRBJ2-4 and V is TRBV4-1; 8 bases line up with TRBD2. CDR1 MGHRA and CDR2 YSYEKL come from the germline V gene. Trimming cost V 2 bases and J 4 bases; bases outside gene matches: 7. This CDR3 is 16 amino acids long. The CDR3: CASSQPLRGAKNIQYF. CDR3 bases: TGCGCCAGCAGCCAACCTTTGCGGGGGGCAAAAAACATTCAGTACTTC.

The chain combines TRBV7-2 with TRBJ1-5, with D maybe TRBD1 (5 bases). This CDR3 region has 12 residues. Germline loops: CDR1 SGHTA, CDR2 FQGNSA. Trimming took 1 base from V and 11 from J, leaving 9 bases between them. CDR3 region: CASSLDGGAQHF. The CDR3 bases are TGTGCCAGCAGCTTAGACGGGGGAGCCCAGCATTTT.

This chain connects TRBV7-2 to TRBJ2-1; maybe TRBD2 (5 bases). The CDR3 is made up of 17 amino acids. V was shortened by 1 base and J by 1 base, with 14 bases between the two germline ends. Germline-derived CDR1 and CDR2 are SGHTA and FQGNSA. The CDR3 protein is CASSLGWRVGSYNEQFF. CDR3 coding DNA: TGTGCCAGCAGCTTAGGGTGGCGGGTTGGTTCCTACAATGAGCAGTTCTTC. The variable domain in full, with the rest retrieved from reference TRBV7-2 and TRBJ2-1, is GAGVSQSPSNKVTEKGKDVELRCDPISGHTALYWYRQSLGQGLEFLIYFQGNSAPDKSGLPSDRFSAERTGGSVSTLTIQRTQQEDSAVYLCASSLGWRVGSYNEQFFGPGTRLTVL.